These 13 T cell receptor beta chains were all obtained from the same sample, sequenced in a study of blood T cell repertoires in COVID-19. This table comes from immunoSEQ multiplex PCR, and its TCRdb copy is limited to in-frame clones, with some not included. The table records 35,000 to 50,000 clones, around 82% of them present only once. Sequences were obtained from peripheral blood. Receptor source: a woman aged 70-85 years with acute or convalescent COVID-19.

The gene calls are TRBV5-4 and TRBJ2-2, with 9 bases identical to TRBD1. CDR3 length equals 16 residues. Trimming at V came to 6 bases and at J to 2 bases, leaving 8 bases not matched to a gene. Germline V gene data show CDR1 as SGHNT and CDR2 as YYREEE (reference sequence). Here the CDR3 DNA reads TGTGCCAGCACCGCCCTGGGACAGGGTAACACCGGGGAGCTGTTTTTT. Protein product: CASTALGQGNTGELFF.

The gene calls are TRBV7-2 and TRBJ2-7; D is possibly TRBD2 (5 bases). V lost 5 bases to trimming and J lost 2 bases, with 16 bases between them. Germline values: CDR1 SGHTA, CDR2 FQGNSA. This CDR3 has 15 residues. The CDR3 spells CASSPKTGRTYEQYF. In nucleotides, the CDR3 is TGTGCCAGCAGCCCTAAGACGGGAAGGACCTACGAGCAGTACTTC.

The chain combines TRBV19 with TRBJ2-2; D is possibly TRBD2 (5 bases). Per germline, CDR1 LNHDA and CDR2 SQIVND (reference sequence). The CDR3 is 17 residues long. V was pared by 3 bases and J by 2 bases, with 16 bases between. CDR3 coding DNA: TGTGCCAGTAGTATCGGATTCTGGGCGGGTAACACCGGGGAGCTGTTTTTT. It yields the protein CASSIGFWAGNTGELFF. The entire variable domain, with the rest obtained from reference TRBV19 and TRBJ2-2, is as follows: DGGITQSPKYLFRKEGQNVTLSCEQNLNHDAMYWYRQDPGQGLRLIYYSQIVNDFQKGDIAEGYSVSREKKESFPLTVTSAQKNPTAFYLCASSIGFWAGNTGELFFGEGSRLTVL.

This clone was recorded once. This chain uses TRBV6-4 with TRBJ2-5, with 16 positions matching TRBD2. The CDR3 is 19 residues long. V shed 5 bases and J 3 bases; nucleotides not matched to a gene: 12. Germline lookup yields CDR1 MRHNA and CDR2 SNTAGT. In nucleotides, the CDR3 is TGTGCCAGCAGTCCGCCGGGACTAGCGGGAGGGCAGGGGGAAGAGACCCAGTACTTC. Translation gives CASSPPGLAGGQGEETQYF.

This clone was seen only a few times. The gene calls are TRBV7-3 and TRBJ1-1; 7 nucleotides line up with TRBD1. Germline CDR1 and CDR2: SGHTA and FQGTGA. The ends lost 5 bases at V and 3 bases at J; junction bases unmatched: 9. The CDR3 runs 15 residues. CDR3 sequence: CASSPTGPDDTEAFF. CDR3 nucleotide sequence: TGTGCCAGCAGCCCGACAGGGCCAGATGACACTGAAGCTTTCTTT.

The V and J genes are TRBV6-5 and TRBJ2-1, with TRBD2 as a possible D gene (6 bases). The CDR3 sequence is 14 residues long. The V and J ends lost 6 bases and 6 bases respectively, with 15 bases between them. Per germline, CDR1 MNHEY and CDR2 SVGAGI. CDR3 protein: CASREGPAVNEQFF. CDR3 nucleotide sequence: TGTGCCAGCAGGGAGGGCCCCGCGGTCAATGAGCAGTTCTTC.

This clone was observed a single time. In DNA, the CDR3 is TGTGCCAGCAGCCCGGCCTCGGGGGTTAATGAAAAACTGTTTTTT. Its protein product is CASSPASGVNEKLFF. The gene calls are TRBV28 and TRBJ1-4, with D perhaps matching TRBD1 (5 bases). The CDR3 contains 15 residues. V shed 6 bases and J shed 4 bases, with 15 bases lying between them. In germline, CDR1 is MDHEN, CDR2 SYDVKM.

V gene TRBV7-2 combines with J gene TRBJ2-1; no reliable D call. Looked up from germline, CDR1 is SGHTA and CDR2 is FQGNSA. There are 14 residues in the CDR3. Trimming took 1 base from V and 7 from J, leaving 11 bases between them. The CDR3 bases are TGTGCCAGCAGCTTAGTCCTAGGAACGAATGAGCAGTTCTTC. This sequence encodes CASSLVLGTNEQFF.

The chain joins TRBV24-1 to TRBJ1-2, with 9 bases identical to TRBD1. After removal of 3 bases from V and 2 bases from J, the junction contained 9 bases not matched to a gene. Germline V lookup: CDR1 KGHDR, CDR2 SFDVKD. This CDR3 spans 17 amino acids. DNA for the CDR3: TGTGCCACCAGTGATAGCGGAACAGGGGGCTTCAACTATGGCTACACCTTC. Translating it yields CATSDSGTGGFNYGYTF.

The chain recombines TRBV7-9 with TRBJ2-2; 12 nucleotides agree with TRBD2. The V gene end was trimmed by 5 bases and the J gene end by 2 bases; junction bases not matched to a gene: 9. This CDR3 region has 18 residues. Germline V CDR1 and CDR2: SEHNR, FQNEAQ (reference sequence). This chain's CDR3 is CASSHRLAGVANTGELFF. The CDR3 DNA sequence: TGTGCCAGCAGCCACCGACTAGCGGGAGTAGCAAACACCGGGGAGCTGTTTTTT.

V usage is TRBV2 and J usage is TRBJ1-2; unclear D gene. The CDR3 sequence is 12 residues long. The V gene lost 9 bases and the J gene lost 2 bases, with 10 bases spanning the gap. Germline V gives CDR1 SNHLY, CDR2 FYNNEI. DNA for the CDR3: TGTGCCAGTCCGGTATCAAACTATGGCTACACCTTC. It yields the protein CASPVSNYGYTF.

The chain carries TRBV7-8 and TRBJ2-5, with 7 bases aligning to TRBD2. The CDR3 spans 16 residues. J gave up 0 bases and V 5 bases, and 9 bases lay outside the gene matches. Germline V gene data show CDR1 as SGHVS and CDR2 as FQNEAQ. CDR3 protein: CASSPPSGRDQETQYF. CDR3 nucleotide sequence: TGTGCCAGCAGCCCACCTAGCGGAAGGGACCAAGAGACCCAGTACTTC.

The CDR3 DNA sequence: TGTGCCAGCAGTTTTAGCGACAGGCCTAACTATGGCTACACCTTC. It is translated as CASSFSDRPNYGYTF. The chain joins TRBV28 to TRBJ1-2, with D possibly matching TRBD1 (6 bases). The CDR3 spans 15 residues. Trimming removed 3 bases from V and 0 bases from J, with 11 bases in between. The V gene's germline CDR1 is MDHEN and CDR2 SYDVKM.